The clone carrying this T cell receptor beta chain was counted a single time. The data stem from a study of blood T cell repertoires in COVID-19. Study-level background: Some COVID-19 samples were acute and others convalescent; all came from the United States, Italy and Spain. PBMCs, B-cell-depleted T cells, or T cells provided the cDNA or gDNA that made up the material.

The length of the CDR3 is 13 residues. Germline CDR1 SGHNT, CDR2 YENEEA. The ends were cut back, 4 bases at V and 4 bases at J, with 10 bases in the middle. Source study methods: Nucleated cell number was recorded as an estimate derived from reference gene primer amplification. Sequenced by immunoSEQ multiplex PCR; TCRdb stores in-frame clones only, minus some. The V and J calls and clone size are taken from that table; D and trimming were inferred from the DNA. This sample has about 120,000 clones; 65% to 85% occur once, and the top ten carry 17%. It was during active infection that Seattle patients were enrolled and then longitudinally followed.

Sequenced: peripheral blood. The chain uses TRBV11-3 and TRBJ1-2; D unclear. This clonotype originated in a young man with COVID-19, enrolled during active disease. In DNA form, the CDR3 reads TGTGCCAGCAGCTGGACCGCGGGCTATGGCTACACCTTC. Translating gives CASSWTAGYGYTF.